The clone carrying this T cell receptor (beta chain) was seen a few times. Its antigen is undetermined. Trimming removed 2 bases from V and 7 bases from J, with 15 bases in between. Germline CDR1 and CDR2: MNHEY and SMNVEV (reference sequence). This CDR3 spans 14 amino acids. Noted treatment: around 19 received Ad26.COV2.S at low or high dose, single or two shots; a few received placebo; per-sample allocation not given. Repertoires come from day 63 after the first vaccine or placebo injection. Measured with immunoSEQ multiplex PCR; TCRdb has only the in-frame clones, and not every one. In the table there are hundreds of thousands of clones, about 88% of which are singletons. These data are taken from a study of Ad26.COV2.S vaccination and SARS-CoV-2 variants. The wider study: Participants got Ad26.COV2.S intramuscularly, once or twice 56 days apart.

Findings and caveats of the study: Responses of T cells in total may have been underestimated by the TCR breadth and depth analyses.

This receptor was obtained from a person between 18 and 65 years old who received the Ad26.COV2.S COVID-19 vaccine or a placebo. Specimen: peripheral blood, collected in a trial of Ad26.COV2.S vaccine versus placebo. The chain couples TRBV27 to TRBJ2-7, with D tentatively TRBD1 or TRBD2 (5 bases each). The DNA of the CDR3 is TGTGCCAGCAGTTTACTAGGGTCTGAGGGGGAGCAGTACTTC. Translation: CASSLLGSEGEQYF.